The clone carrying this TCR beta chain was picked up one time. The entry originates in a study of CD8+ T cells in alopecia areata. Investigators isolated RNA and reverse transcribed it into cDNA to act as the sequencing template. Profiled with immunoSEQ multiplex PCR; TCRdb holds only in-frame clones, not every one. The data hold around 100,000 clones, with 86% observed a single time. The treatment here: oral pan-JAK inhibitor, 5-10 mg twice daily. Sequences were derived from CD8+ T cells sorted from blood, sampled between weeks 30 and 35, from a patient treated with tofacitinib. The clonotype was recovered from a human donor with alopecia areata.

The CDR3 nucleotides are TGTGCCAGCAGCATTCGCCCAGGCCTCACAGGGGGAGTAGGAAACACCATATATTTT. Encoded protein: CASSIRPGLTGGVGNTIYF. The chain has TRBV9 and TRBJ1-3, with 8 bases fitting TRBD1. The junction had 19 bases not matched to a gene; V was cut back by 4 bases and J by 4 bases. Looked up from germline, CDR1 is SGDLS and CDR2 is YYNGEE. CDR3 length equals 19 residues.